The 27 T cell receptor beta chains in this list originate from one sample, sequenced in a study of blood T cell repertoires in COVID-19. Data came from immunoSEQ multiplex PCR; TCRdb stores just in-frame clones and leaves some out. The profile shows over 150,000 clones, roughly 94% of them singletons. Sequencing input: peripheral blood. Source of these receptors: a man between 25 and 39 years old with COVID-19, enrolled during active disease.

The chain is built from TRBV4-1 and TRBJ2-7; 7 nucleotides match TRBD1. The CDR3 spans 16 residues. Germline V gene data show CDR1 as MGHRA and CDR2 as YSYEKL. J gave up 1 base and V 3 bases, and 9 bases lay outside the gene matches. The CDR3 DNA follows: TGCGCCAGCAGCCATAGTCCGGGACAGCGATCCTACGAGCAGTACTTC. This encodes CASSHSPGQRSYEQYF.

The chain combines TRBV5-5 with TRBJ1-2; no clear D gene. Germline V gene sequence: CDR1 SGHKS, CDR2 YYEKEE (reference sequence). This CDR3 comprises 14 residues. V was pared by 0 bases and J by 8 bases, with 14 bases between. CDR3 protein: CASSLAGEVRGYTF. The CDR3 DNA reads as TGTGCCAGCAGCTTGGCCGGTGAGGTTAGGGGCTACACCTTC.

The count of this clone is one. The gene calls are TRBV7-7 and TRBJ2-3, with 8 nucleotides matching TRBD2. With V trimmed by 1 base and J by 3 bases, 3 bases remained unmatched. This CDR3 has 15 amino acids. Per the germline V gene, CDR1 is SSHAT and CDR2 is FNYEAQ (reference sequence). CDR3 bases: TGTGCCAGCAGCTTAGGGGGACTAGGGACAGATACGCAGTATTTT. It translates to CASSLGGLGTDTQYF.

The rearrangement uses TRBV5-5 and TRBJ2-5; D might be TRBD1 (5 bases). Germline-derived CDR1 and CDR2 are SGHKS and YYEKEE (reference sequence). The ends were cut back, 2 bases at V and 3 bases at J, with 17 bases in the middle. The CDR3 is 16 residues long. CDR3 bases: TGTGCCAGCAGCTTTGGGGCCGCCGCCTGGGAAGAGACCCAGTACTTC. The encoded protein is CASSFGAAAWEETQYF.

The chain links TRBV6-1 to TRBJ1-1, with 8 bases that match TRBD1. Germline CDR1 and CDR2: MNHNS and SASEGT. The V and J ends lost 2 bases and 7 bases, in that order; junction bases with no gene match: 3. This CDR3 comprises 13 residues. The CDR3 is CASSEMTGDEAFF. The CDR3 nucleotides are TGTGCCAGCAGTGAAATGACAGGGGATGAAGCTTTCTTT.

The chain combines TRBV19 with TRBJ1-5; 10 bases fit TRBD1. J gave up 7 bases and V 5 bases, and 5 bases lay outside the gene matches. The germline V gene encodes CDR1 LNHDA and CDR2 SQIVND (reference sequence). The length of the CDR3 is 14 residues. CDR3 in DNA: TGTGCCAGTAGTCTGGACAGGGGGGGACAGCCCCAGCATTTT. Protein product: CASSLDRGGQPQHF. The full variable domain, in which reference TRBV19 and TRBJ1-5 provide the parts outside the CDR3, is DGGITQSPKYLFRKEGQNVTLSCEQNLNHDAMYWYRQDPGQGLRLIYYSQIVNDFQKGDIAEGYSVSREKKESFPLTVTSAQKNPTAFYLCASSLDRGGQPQHFGDGTRLSIL.

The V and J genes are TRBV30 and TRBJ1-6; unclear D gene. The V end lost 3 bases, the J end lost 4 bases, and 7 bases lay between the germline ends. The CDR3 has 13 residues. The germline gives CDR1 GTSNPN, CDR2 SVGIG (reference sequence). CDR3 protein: CAWSSNYNSPLHF. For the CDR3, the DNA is TGTGCCTGGAGCAGTAATTATAATTCACCCCTCCACTTT.

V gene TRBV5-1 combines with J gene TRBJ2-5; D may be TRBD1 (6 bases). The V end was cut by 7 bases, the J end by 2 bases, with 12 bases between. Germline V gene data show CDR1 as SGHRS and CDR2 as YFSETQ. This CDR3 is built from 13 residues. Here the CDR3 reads CASPKDSQETQYF. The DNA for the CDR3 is TGCGCCAGCCCCAAGGACAGTCAAGAGACCCAGTACTTC. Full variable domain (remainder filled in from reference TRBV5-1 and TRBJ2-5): KAGVTQTPRYLIKTRGQQVTLSCSPISGHRSVSWYQQTPGQGLQFLFEYFSETQRNKGNFPGRFSGRQFSNSRSEMNVSTLELGDSALYLCASPKDSQETQYFGPGTRLLVL.

CDR3 nucleotide sequence: TGTGCCAGCAGTCGACAGGGCTACTATGGCTACACCTTC. Encoded protein: CASSRQGYYGYTF. The gene calls are TRBV28 and TRBJ1-2; 7 bases fit TRBD1. Looked up from germline, CDR1 is MDHEN and CDR2 is SYDVKM. This CDR3 is 13 amino acids long. Trimming at V came to 5 bases and at J to 3 bases, leaving 3 bases not matched to a gene.

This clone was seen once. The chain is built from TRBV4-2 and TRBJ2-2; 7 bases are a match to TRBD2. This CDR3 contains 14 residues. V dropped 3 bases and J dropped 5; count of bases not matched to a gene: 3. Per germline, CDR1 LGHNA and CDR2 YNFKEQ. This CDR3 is CASSHTSETGELFF. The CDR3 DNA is TGTGCCAGCAGCCATACTAGCGAGACCGGGGAGCTGTTTTTT.

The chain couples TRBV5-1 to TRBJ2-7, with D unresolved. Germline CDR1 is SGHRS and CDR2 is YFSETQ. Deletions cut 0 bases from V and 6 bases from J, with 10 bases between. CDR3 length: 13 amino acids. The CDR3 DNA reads TGCGCCAGCAGCTTGGCTCCATCCAGCGAGCAGTACTTC. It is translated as CASSLAPSSEQYF.

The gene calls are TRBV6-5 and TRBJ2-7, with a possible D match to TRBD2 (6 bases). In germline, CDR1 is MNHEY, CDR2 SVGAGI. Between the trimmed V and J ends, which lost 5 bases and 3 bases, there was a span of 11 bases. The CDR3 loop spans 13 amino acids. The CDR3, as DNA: TGTGCCAGCAGTCCCGGGACTGGCTACGAGCAGTACTTC. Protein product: CASSPGTGYEQYF.

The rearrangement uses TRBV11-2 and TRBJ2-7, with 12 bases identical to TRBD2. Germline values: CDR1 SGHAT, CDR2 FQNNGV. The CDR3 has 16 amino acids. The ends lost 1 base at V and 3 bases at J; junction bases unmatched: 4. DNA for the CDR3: TGTGCCAGCAGCTTAGGGACTAGCGGGGTGAGCTACGAGCAGTACTTC. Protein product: CASSLGTSGVSYEQYF.

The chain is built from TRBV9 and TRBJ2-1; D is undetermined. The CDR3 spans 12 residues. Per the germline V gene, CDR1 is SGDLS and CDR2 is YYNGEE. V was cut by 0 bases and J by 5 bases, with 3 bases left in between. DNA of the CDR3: TGTGCCAGCAGCGTAGCGGACAATGAGCAGTTCTTC. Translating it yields CASSVADNEQFF.

CDR3 loop: CASSSDMGGTEAFF. In DNA form, the CDR3 reads TGTGCCAGCAGTTCAGACATGGGAGGGACTGAAGCTTTCTTT. The rearrangement joins TRBV6-5 to TRBJ1-1; no firm D call. This CDR3 is built from 14 residues. V was cut by 4 bases and J by 5 bases, with 14 bases left in between. Germline values: CDR1 MNHEY, CDR2 SVGAGI.

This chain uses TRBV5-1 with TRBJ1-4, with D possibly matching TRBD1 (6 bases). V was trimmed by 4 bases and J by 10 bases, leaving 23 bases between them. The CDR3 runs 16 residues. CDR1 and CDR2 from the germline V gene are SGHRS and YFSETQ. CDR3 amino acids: CASSPSGADSTGKLFF. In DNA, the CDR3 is TGCGCCAGCAGCCCCTCAGGGGCCGACTCTACGGGAAAACTGTTTTTT.

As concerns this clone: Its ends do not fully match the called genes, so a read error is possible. The CDR3 here is CATGASTYNEQFF. In nucleotides, the CDR3 is TGCGCAACAGGGGCTTCAACCTACAATGAGCAGTTCTTC. The V and J genes are TRBV12-3 or TRBV12-4 and TRBJ2-1, with 7 bases aligning to TRBD1. The CDR3 has 13 amino acids.

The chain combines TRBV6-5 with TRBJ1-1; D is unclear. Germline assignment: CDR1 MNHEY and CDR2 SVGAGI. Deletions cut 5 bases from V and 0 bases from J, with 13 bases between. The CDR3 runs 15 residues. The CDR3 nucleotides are TGTGCCAGCAGTAGGGCGGGTTGGGTGAACACTGAAGCTTTCTTT. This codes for CASSRAGWVNTEAFF.

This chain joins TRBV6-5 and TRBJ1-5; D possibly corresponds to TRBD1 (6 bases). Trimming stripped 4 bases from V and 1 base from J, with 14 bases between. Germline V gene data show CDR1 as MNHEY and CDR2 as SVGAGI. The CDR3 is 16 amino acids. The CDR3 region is CASSFGGVGSNQPQHF. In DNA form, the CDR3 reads TGTGCCAGCAGTTTTGGGGGCGTTGGGAGCAATCAGCCCCAGCATTTT.

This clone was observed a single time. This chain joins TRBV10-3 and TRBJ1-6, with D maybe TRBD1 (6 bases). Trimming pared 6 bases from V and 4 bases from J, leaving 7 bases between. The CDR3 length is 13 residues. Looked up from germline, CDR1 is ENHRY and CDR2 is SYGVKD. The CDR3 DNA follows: TGTGCCATCAGGGACAGTTATAATTCACCCCTCCACTTT. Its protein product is CAIRDSYNSPLHF.

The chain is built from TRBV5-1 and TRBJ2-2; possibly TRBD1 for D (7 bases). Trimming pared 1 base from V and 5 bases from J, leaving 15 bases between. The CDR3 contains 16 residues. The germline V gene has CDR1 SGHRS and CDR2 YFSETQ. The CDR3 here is CASSLRAGGSTGELFF. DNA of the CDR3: TGCGCCAGCAGCTTGCGGGCAGGGGGGAGTACCGGGGAGCTGTTTTTT.

The CDR3 sequence: CASSSVYEQYF. The DNA of the CDR3 is TGTGCCAGCAGCTCCGTTTACGAGCAGTACTTC. V is TRBV11-2 and J is TRBJ2-7; no clear D gene. V was shortened by 4 bases and J by 4 bases, with 5 bases between the two germline ends. The CDR3 spans 11 residues. CDR1 is SGHAT and CDR2 is FQNNGV in the germline V gene.

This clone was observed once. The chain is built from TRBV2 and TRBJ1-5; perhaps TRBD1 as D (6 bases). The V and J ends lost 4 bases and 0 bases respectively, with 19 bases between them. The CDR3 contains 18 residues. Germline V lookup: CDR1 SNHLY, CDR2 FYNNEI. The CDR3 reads CASSGGGRGASSNQPQHF. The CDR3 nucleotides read TGTGCCAGCAGTGGGGGGGGCAGGGGAGCGAGTAGCAATCAGCCCCAGCATTTT. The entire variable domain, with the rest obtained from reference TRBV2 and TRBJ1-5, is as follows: EPEVTQTPSHQVTQMGQEVILRCVPISNHLYFYWYRQILGQKVEFLVSFYNNEISEKSEIFDDQFSVERPDGSNFTLKIRSTKLEDSAMYFCASSGGGRGASSNQPQHFGDGTRLSIL.

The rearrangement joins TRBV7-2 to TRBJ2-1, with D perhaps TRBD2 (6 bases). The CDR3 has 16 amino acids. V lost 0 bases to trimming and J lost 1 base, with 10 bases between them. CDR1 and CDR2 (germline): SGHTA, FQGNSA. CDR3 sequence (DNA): TGTGCCAGCAGCTTAGCGGGGGGTGGATCCTACAATGAGCAGTTCTTC. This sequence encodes CASSLAGGGSYNEQFF.

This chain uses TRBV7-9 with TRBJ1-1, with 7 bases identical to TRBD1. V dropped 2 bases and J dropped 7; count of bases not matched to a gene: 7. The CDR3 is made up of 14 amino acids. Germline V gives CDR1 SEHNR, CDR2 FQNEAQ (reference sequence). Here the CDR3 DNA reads TGTGCCAGCAGCTTATCGCAGGGGGATGTTGAAGCTTTCTTT. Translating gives CASSLSQGDVEAFF.

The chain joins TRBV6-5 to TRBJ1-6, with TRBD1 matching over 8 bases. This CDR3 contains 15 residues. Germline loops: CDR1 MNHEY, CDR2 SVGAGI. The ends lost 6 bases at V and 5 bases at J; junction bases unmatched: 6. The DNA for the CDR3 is TGTGCCAGCAGGTACAGGGGGATCGATAATTCACCCCTCCACTTT. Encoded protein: CASRYRGIDNSPLHF.

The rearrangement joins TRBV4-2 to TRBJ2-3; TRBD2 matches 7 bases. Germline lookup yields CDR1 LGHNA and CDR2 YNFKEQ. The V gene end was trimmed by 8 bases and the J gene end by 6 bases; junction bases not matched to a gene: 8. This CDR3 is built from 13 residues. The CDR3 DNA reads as TGTGCCAGCGGAAGTAGCGGGTACGATACGCAGTATTTT. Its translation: CASGSSGYDTQYF.